The 32 T cell receptor beta chains below were found in one sample sequenced in a study of Ad26.COV2.S vaccination and SARS-CoV-2 variants (dated by TCRdb to the early 2020s). The protocol used for the library was the immunoSEQ multiplex PCR assay. The table comes from immuneACCESS by way of TCRdb, which keeps in-frame sequences with V and J called. Part of the clones is missing from these tables; in studies checked, under half for an unresolved V gene and the rest for unknown reasons. Counted in this sample were hundreds of thousands of clones; around 92% of them appeared once. The leading ten clones occupy approximately 1.5% of the sample. Explained via the paper, the treatment or condition label denotes: about 20 received Ad26.COV2.S at low or high dose, single or two shots; about 5 received placebo; per-sample allocation not given. For vaccine and placebo recipients, repertoires were sequenced using samples collected on day 63 after the first injection.

The sample was peripheral blood, taken in a trial of Ad26.COV2.S vaccine versus placebo. These receptors were taken from a person aged 18-60 years who received the Ad26.COV2.S COVID-19 vaccine or a placebo.

The genes are TRBV12-3 or TRBV12-4 and TRBJ1-5, with a tentative D call TRBD1 (6 bases). This CDR3 is 13 amino acids long. Trimming cost V 7 bases and J 7 bases, with 14 bases left between them. This chain's CDR3 is CASNRGGRQPQHF. CDR3 DNA sequence: TGTGCCAGCAACCGTGGGGGGCGCCAGCCCCAGCATTTT.

The V gene is TRBV6-4, the J gene TRBJ1-1, with 9 bases aligning to TRBD1. The V gene end was trimmed by 4 bases and the J gene end by 4 bases; junction bases not matched to a gene: 7. Germline CDR1 is MRHNA and CDR2 is SNTAGT. CDR3 length equals 15 residues. Here the CDR3 DNA reads TGTGCCAGCAGTGTGGAACAGGGGGCGGGCACTGAAGCTTTCTTT. It is translated as CASSVEQGAGTEAFF.

The chain recombines TRBV11-2 with TRBJ2-1; D gene unclear. The CDR3 loop spans 14 amino acids. Germline V gene lookup returns CDR1 SGHAT and CDR2 FQNNGV. Trimming shortened V by 7 bases and J by 4 bases, and 14 bases separated the two germline ends. The CDR3 protein is CASTPPARYNEQFF. CDR3 coding DNA: TGTGCCAGCACCCCCCCCGCACGGTACAATGAGCAGTTCTTC.

The chain couples TRBV19 to TRBJ2-6, with D possibly being TRBD2 (7 bases). The germline gives CDR1 LNHDA, CDR2 SQIVND (reference sequence). This CDR3 has 16 residues. Trimming shortened V by 7 bases and J by 2 bases, and 15 bases separated the two germline ends. In nucleotides, the CDR3 is TGTGCCAGTAAAGGGGGGGGACACCCTGGGGCCAACGTCCTGACTTTC. As protein: CASKGGGHPGANVLTF.

The chain joins TRBV5-1 to TRBJ2-2; 8 bases are shared with TRBD1. Per the germline V gene, CDR1 is SGHRS and CDR2 is YFSETQ. This CDR3 comprises 16 residues. J was trimmed by 8 bases and V by 3 bases; bases with no gene match: 12. The CDR3 loop reads CASSSSRGPSSGELFF. The CDR3 DNA sequence: TGCGCCAGCAGCTCCTCCAGGGGGCCGTCGTCTGGGGAGCTGTTTTTT.

This chain joins TRBV11-3 and TRBJ2-3; possibly TRBD2 for D (7 bases). This CDR3 has 14 amino acids. Germline CDR1 reads SGHNT; CDR2 reads YENEEA. Trimming removed 4 bases at V and 1 base at J, with 9 bases between. In DNA, the CDR3 is TGTGCCAGCAGCTGGGGGGGCCGCACAGATACGCAGTATTTT. It is translated as CASSWGGRTDTQYF.

The V and J genes are TRBV18 and TRBJ1-4; D ambiguous. Germline CDR1 is KGHSH and CDR2 is LQKENI. V lost 5 bases to trimming and J lost 7 bases, with 11 bases between them. The CDR3 spans 13 residues. In nucleotides, the CDR3 is TGTGCCAGCTCAGTGGGCCGGGGTGAAAAACTGTTTTTT. It codes for CASSVGRGEKLFF.

The J gene is TRBJ1-1, the V gene TRBV18, with D maybe TRBD1 (6 bases). This CDR3 comprises 17 residues. Per germline, CDR1 KGHSH and CDR2 LQKENI. V gave up 1 base and J gave up 0 bases, with 15 bases separating them. In DNA form, the CDR3 reads TGTGCCAGCTCACCACACGACCTAGGACAGATGAACACTGAAGCTTTCTTT. It specifies CASSPHDLGQMNTEAFF. Using reference TRBV18 and TRBJ1-1 for the parts outside the CDR3, the full variable domain is NAGVMQNPRHLVRRRGQEARLRCSPMKGHSHVYWYRQLPEEGLKFMVYLQKENIIDESGMPKERFSAEFPKEGPSILRIQQVVRGDSAAYFCASSPHDLGQMNTEAFFGQGTRLTVV.

The chain combines TRBV6-5 with TRBJ2-1; a weak D match, TRBD2 (6 bases). Trimming removed 7 bases from V and 7 bases from J, with 17 bases in between. Germline V gene lookup returns CDR1 MNHEY and CDR2 SVGAGI. The CDR3 is 14 residues long. The CDR3 reads CASTPEGTGNEQFF. DNA for the CDR3: TGTGCCAGCACCCCGGAGGGGACCGGGAATGAGCAGTTCTTC.

The gene calls are TRBV11-2 and TRBJ2-3; no firm D call. There are 12 residues in the CDR3. The V and J ends lost 1 base and 4 bases respectively, with 3 bases between them. Germline-derived CDR1 and CDR2 are SGHAT and FQNNGV. This CDR3 is CASSLVPDTQYF. The CDR3, as DNA: TGTGCCAGCAGCTTAGTTCCAGATACGCAGTATTTT.

The chain combines TRBV5-1 with TRBJ1-2; TRBD1 is a possible D gene (6 bases). The germline CDR1 and CDR2 sequences are SGHRS and YFSETQ. This CDR3 is built from 17 residues. With 2 bases removed from V and 2 bases from J, the gap between germline ends came to 19 bases. CDR3 DNA: TGCGCCAGCAGCTTTCGCACGGGACACACTTCCAACTATGGCTACACCTTC. Protein sequence: CASSFRTGHTSNYGYTF.

The J gene is TRBJ2-3, the V gene TRBV11-1, with 11 bases aligning to TRBD2. The CDR3 covers 15 residues. V was clipped by 4 bases and J by 3 bases; unmatched bases: 3. The germline CDR1 and CDR2 sequences are SGHAT and FQDESV (reference sequence). In DNA form, the CDR3 reads TGTGCCAGCAGCTATAGCGGGGGGGCGACAGATACGCAGTATTTT. It specifies CASSYSGGATDTQYF.

The rearrangement links TRBV9 to TRBJ2-3; D is unresolved. Looked up from germline, CDR1 is SGDLS and CDR2 is YYNGEE. The CDR3 sequence is 15 residues long. With 3 bases removed from V and 0 bases from J, the gap between germline ends came to 11 bases. The CDR3 DNA reads as TGTGCCAGCAGCGCAACTGCAACTAGCACAGATACGCAGTATTTT. This gives the protein CASSATATSTDTQYF.

The chain employs TRBV6-5 and TRBJ1-2; no definite D call. Looked up from germline, CDR1 is MNHEY and CDR2 is SVGAGI. The CDR3 extends over 15 amino acids. V lost 10 bases to trimming and J lost 4 bases, with 22 bases between them. The CDR3, as DNA: TGTGCCACCGGAGGGAAGATGAGGGCTACCTATGGCTACACCTTC. Its protein is CATGGKMRATYGYTF.

The rearrangement links TRBV6-2 or TRBV6-3 to TRBJ2-7; no clear D gene. The germline V and J ends were trimmed by 2 bases and 1 base, with 6 bases remaining between them. This CDR3 has 13 residues. Germline lookup yields CDR1 MNHEY and CDR2 SVGEGT. The CDR3 sequence is CASSYRTSYEQYF. The DNA of the CDR3 is TGTGCCAGCAGTTACCGAACATCCTACGAGCAGTACTTC.

The J gene is TRBJ1-4, the V gene TRBV12-3 or TRBV12-4; D gene ambiguous. V was pared by 5 bases and J by 4 bases, with 8 bases between. CDR3 length equals 13 residues. The CDR3 spells CASSPRINEKLFF. In DNA form, the CDR3 reads TGTGCCAGCAGTCCTCGGATTAATGAAAAACTGTTTTTT.

CDR3 sequence (DNA): TGTGCCAGCAGTTACGGAGCCACTTCTAACTATGGCTACACCTTC. Residues: CASSYGATSNYGYTF. The rearrangement joins TRBV6-5 to TRBJ1-2; D gene unclear. The germline gives CDR1 MNHEY, CDR2 SVGAGI. V dropped 2 bases and J dropped 0 bases, with 10 bases sitting between them. The CDR3 is 15 amino acids.

The table lists this clone with a count of one. The chain is built from TRBV30 and TRBJ2-1, with a tentative D call TRBD2 (5 bases). The CDR3 loop spans 14 amino acids. In germline, CDR1 is GTSNPN, CDR2 SVGIG (reference sequence). V was clipped by 2 bases and J by 6 bases, with 14 bases between them. The CDR3 DNA reads as TGTGCCTGGAGTCTGGGCCGGGGTCTCAATGAGCAGTTCTTC. It translates to CAWSLGRGLNEQFF. Looking up the rest from reference TRBV30 and TRBJ2-1 gives the full variable domain: SQTIHQWPATLVQPVGSPLSLECTVEGTSNPNLYWYRQAAGRGLQLLFYSVGIGQISSEVPQNLSASRPQDRQFILSSKKLLLSDSGFYLCAWSLGRGLNEQFFGPGTRLTVL.

The chain uses TRBV18 and TRBJ1-4; 10 bases are shared with TRBD1. The CDR3 has 16 residues. Germline loops: CDR1 KGHSH, CDR2 LQKENI. After removal of 3 bases from V and 8 bases from J, the junction contained 9 bases not matched to a gene. CDR3 region: CASSPGTGVRKEKLFF. CDR3 nucleotide sequence: TGTGCCAGCTCACCCGGGACAGGGGTTAGGAAGGAAAAACTGTTTTTT.

The chain couples TRBV18 to TRBJ2-3, with 7 bases lining up with TRBD2. The CDR3 has 15 amino acids. Germline CDR1 reads KGHSH; CDR2 reads LQKENI. V was pared by 3 bases and J by 0 bases, with 3 bases of the junction left unmatched. The CDR3 nucleotides are TGTGCCAGCTCACCGGGGCGGGAGAGCACAGATACGCAGTATTTT. Translated, it gives CASSPGRESTDTQYF. Full variable domain (missing parts from reference TRBV18 and TRBJ2-3): NAGVMQNPRHLVRRRGQEARLRCSPMKGHSHVYWYRQLPEEGLKFMVYLQKENIIDESGMPKERFSAEFPKEGPSILRIQQVVRGDSAAYFCASSPGRESTDTQYFGPGTRLTVL.

This clone was seen only once. This chain connects TRBV5-1 to TRBJ2-6; D remains unclear. The CDR3 extends over 17 amino acids. Trimming pared 0 bases from V and 0 bases from J, leaving 10 bases between. Germline CDR1 is SGHRS and CDR2 is YFSETQ. In nucleotides, the CDR3 is TGCGCCAGCAGCTTGGGCTTAGCCCTCTCTGGGGCCAACGTCCTGACTTTC. It translates to CASSLGLALSGANVLTF.

The gene calls are TRBV20-1 and TRBJ2-2; 10 bases fit TRBD2. V was clipped by 3 bases and J by 6 bases; unmatched bases: 7. The CDR3 has 15 amino acids. Germline lookup yields CDR1 DFQATT and CDR2 SNEGSKA (reference sequence). DNA for the CDR3: TGCAGTGCTAGTGGTCTAGCGGGAGTGTCCGGGGAGCTGTTTTTT. It encodes CSASGLAGVSGELFF.

V and J are TRBV6-6 and TRBJ1-4, with D tentatively TRBD1 (5 bases). V lost 4 bases to trimming and J lost 0 bases, with 9 bases between them. This CDR3 has 15 amino acids. Germline CDR1 is MNHNY and CDR2 is SVGAGI (reference sequence). The CDR3 protein is CASSFDSPTNEKLFF. The DNA for the CDR3 is TGTGCCAGCAGTTTCGACAGCCCAACTAATGAAAAACTGTTTTTT.

This clone was counted once. This chain uses TRBV2 with TRBJ2-1; D remains ambiguous. The germline CDR1 and CDR2 sequences are SNHLY and FYNNEI. CDR3 length: 13 amino acids. The ends were cut back, 2 bases at V and 6 bases at J, with 8 bases in the middle. CDR3 amino acids: CASSEMEFNEQFF. The CDR3 DNA reads as TGTGCCAGCAGTGAAATGGAATTCAATGAGCAGTTCTTC.

The chain employs TRBV11-2 and TRBJ2-1, with 12 bases aligning to TRBD2. Germline V gene sequence: CDR1 SGHAT, CDR2 FQNNGV. The CDR3 sequence is 15 residues long. The junction had 2 bases not matched to a gene; V was cut back by 5 bases and J by 3 bases. The CDR3: CASSATSGSYNEQFF. CDR3 nucleotide sequence: TGTGCCAGCAGCGCGACTAGCGGGAGCTACAATGAGCAGTTCTTC.

Only a few counts were recorded for this clone. J is TRBJ1-3 and V is TRBV3-1 (or the pseudogene TRBV3-2); possible D gene TRBD1, 5 bases. CDR3 length: 16 residues. Germline V lookup: CDR1 LGHDT, CDR2 YNNKEL (reference sequence). Trimming cost V 5 bases and J 4 bases, with 18 bases left between them. Here the CDR3 reads CASSRDGTAGGNTIYF. The CDR3 DNA sequence: TGTGCCAGCAGCAGAGACGGGACGGCGGGGGGAAACACCATATATTTT.

The chain employs TRBV15 and TRBJ1-1; no firm D call. Trimming shortened V by 0 bases and J by 11 bases, and 13 bases separated the two germline ends. Germline lookup yields CDR1 LNHNV and CDR2 YYDKDF (reference sequence). The CDR3 is 13 amino acids. DNA of the CDR3: TGTGCCACCAGCAGAGATTTGGAAGGCGTCGCTTTCTTT. It encodes CATSRDLEGVAFF. Combining the CDR3 with reference TRBV15 and TRBJ1-1 gives the whole variable domain DAMVIQNPRYQVTQFGKPVTLSCSQTLNHNVMYWYQQKSSQAPKLLFHYYDKDFNNEADTPDNFQSRRPNTSFCFLDIRSPGLGDTAMYLCATSRDLEGVAFFGQGTRLTVV.

This sequence joins TRBV5-1 and TRBJ1-1, with TRBD1 matching 8 bases. The CDR3 has 13 amino acids. CDR1 is SGHRS and CDR2 is YFSETQ in the germline V gene. With V trimmed by 4 bases and J by 10 bases, 9 bases remained unmatched. The CDR3 sequence: CASSQTDRATAFF. The CDR3 coding sequence is TGCGCCAGCAGCCAAACGGACAGGGCTACAGCTTTCTTT.

The chain carries TRBV6-1 and TRBJ1-2; 8 bases match TRBD1. The CDR3 covers 16 residues. The V gene's germline CDR1 is MNHNS and CDR2 SASEGT. The V segment lost 2 bases and the J segment 5 bases; nucleotides outside the gene matches: 10. As DNA, the CDR3 is TGTGCCAGCAGTGAACTAGGACAGGGCAGGTTGTATGGCTACACCTTC. It yields the protein CASSELGQGRLYGYTF.

The gene calls are TRBV10-1 and TRBJ2-3; tentative D call: TRBD2 (6 bases). The CDR3 runs to 14 residues. CDR1 WNHNN and CDR2 SYGVQD come from the germline V gene (reference sequence). The V end was cut by 7 bases, the J end by 0 bases, with 11 bases between. Here the CDR3 DNA reads TGCGCCAGCAAGGAGGGGCTAAGCACAGATACGCAGTATTTT. Protein product: CASKEGLSTDTQYF.

This chain connects TRBV24-1 to TRBJ1-1, with D possibly TRBD1 on 5 matching bases. This CDR3 is 13 amino acids long. Germline CDR1 is KGHDR and CDR2 is SFDVKD. The germline V and J ends were trimmed by 5 bases and 6 bases, with 12 bases remaining between them. The CDR3 here is CATSGQGGSEAFF. CDR3 DNA: TGTGCCACCAGTGGTCAGGGAGGCTCTGAAGCTTTCTTT.

The chain links TRBV19 to TRBJ2-7; D is unresolved. Germline CDR1 LNHDA, CDR2 SQIVND (reference sequence). The CDR3 runs to 13 residues. V was cut by 5 bases and J by 3 bases, with 11 bases left in between. The CDR3 spells CASSLGRFYEQYF. The CDR3 nucleotides read TGTGCCAGTAGTCTTGGAAGGTTCTACGAGCAGTACTTC.